What follows are 16 T cell receptor beta chains derived from one specimen sequenced in a study of blood T cell repertoires in COVID-19. The repertoire was sequenced with immunoSEQ multiplex PCR; TCRdb's copy has only in-frame clones and lacks some. The sample carries 250,000 to 350,000 clones, about nine tenths recorded once. The specimen was peripheral blood. Receptors originate from an older woman with acute or convalescent COVID-19.

This clone was seen once. This chain uses TRBV6-5 with TRBJ2-5, with 7 positions matching TRBD1. J lost 3 bases, V lost 5 bases, and 3 bases had no gene match. CDR3 length: 13 amino acids. The germline gives CDR1 MNHEY, CDR2 SVGAGI. The CDR3 spells CASSNDREETQYF. The CDR3 coding sequence is TGTGCCAGCAGTAATGACAGGGAAGAGACCCAGTACTTC.

The rearrangement uses TRBV28 and TRBJ1-5; 8 bases are a match to TRBD1. V shed 8 bases and J 6 bases; nucleotides not matched to a gene: 6. This CDR3 spans 13 amino acids. Germline V CDR1 and CDR2: MDHEN, SYDVKM. As DNA, the CDR3 is TGTGCCAGCCGACAGGGGCTAGGTCAGCCCCAGCATTTT. It codes for CASRQGLGQPQHF.

V is TRBV5-3 and J is TRBJ1-1, with 7 nucleotides matching TRBD1. TRBV5-3 counts as an open reading frame of uncertain function. The CDR3 has 13 residues. The V and J ends lost 4 bases and 5 bases, in that order; junction bases with no gene match: 5. The CDR3 DNA follows: TGTGCCAGAAGCACTACAGGGGAAACTGAAGCTTTCTTT. It codes for CARSTTGETEAFF.

The V gene is TRBV5-1, the J gene TRBJ2-7; a weak D match, TRBD1 (5 bases). The CDR3 has 14 amino acids. The V gene's germline CDR1 is SGHRS and CDR2 YFSETQ. Trimming stripped 5 bases from V and 3 bases from J, with 15 bases between. CDR3 DNA: TGCGCCAGCAGTCTCCAGGGATCGATCTACGAGCAGTACTTC. Residues: CASSLQGSIYEQYF.

This chain uses TRBV6-2 or TRBV6-3 with TRBJ1-5, with TRBD1 identical over 7 bases. J was trimmed by 0 bases and V by 6 bases; bases with no gene match: 20. The length of the CDR3 is 20 residues. CDR1 and CDR2 from the germline V gene are MNHEY and SVGEGT. The CDR3 protein is CASSDRVSYAQTYSNQPQHF. The DNA of the CDR3 is TGTGCCAGCAGCGACAGGGTATCCTACGCTCAGACCTATAGCAATCAGCCCCAGCATTTT.

The rearrangement joins TRBV7-2 to TRBJ1-6, with 10 bases identical to TRBD1. CDR3 size: 15 residues. The V gene's germline CDR1 is SGHTA and CDR2 FQGNSA. V lost 7 bases and J lost 7; bases outside the gene matches: 7. CDR3 DNA: TGTGCCAGCACCCCGACAGGGGGCAGAAATTCACCCCTCCACTTT. Translation gives CASTPTGGRNSPLHF. Filled out from reference TRBV7-2 and TRBJ1-6, the complete variable domain reads GAGVSQSPSNKVTEKGKDVELRCDPISGHTALYWYRQSLGQGLEFLIYFQGNSAPDKSGLPSDRFSAERTGGSVSTLTIQRTQQEDSAVYLCASTPTGGRNSPLHFGNGTRLTVT.

The chain couples TRBV19 to TRBJ1-1; D is undetermined. CDR3 length: 19 residues. Trimming stripped 3 bases from V and 0 bases from J, with 23 bases between. CDR1 LNHDA and CDR2 SQIVND come from the germline V gene (reference sequence). The CDR3 sequence is CASSMPRAGIAPMNTEAFF. The CDR3 DNA reads TGTGCCAGTAGTATGCCTCGGGCGGGGATAGCTCCCATGAACACTGAAGCTTTCTTT. The variable domain in full, with the rest retrieved from reference TRBV19 and TRBJ1-1, is DGGITQSPKYLFRKEGQNVTLSCEQNLNHDAMYWYRQDPGQGLRLIYYSQIVNDFQKGDIAEGYSVSREKKESFPLTVTSAQKNPTAFYLCASSMPRAGIAPMNTEAFFGQGTRLTVV.

This chain uses TRBV6-2 or TRBV6-3 with TRBJ2-1, with 11 bases identical to TRBD2. V lost 2 bases, J lost 1 base, and 7 bases stayed unmatched. Germline CDR1 and CDR2: MNHEY and SVGEGT. CDR3 length equals 18 residues. CDR3 bases: TGTGCCAGCAGTTACCGGTTGACTAGCGGGGAATCCTACAATGAGCAGTTCTTC. Its translation: CASSYRLTSGESYNEQFF.

This clone appeared once. The chain uses TRBV2 and TRBJ1-1; possible D gene TRBD1, 5 bases. The V end lost 1 base, the J end lost 5 bases, and 11 bases lay between the germline ends. This CDR3 contains 14 residues. Germline CDR1 and CDR2: SNHLY and FYNNEI. CDR3 in DNA: TGTGCCAGCAGTGAAGATGGGGGGAGGACTGAAGCTTTCTTT. It codes for CASSEDGGRTEAFF.

J is TRBJ1-3 and V is TRBV6-4, with no clear D. CDR1 and CDR2 (germline): MRHNA, SNTAGT. The length of the CDR3 is 15 residues. The V gene lost 4 bases and the J gene lost 6 bases, with 16 bases spanning the gap. The CDR3 DNA reads TGTGCCAGCAGTGGGCAACAGAGTCAGTCAAACACCATATATTTT. Translating it yields CASSGQQSQSNTIYF.

The V and J genes are TRBV28 and TRBJ1-1, with no clear D. Trimming pared 5 bases from V and 5 bases from J, leaving 15 bases between. The CDR3 totals 14 residues. CDR1 is MDHEN and CDR2 is SYDVKM in the germline V gene. CDR3 bases: TGTGCCAGCAGTACCTCACTTGAGGGAACTGAAGCTTTCTTT. Translation gives CASSTSLEGTEAFF.

The chain carries TRBV5-1 and TRBJ2-1; a possible D gene is TRBD2 (6 bases). Deletions cut 2 bases from V and 8 bases from J, with 14 bases between. Germline lookup yields CDR1 SGHRS and CDR2 YFSETQ. The CDR3 runs to 14 residues. CDR3 in DNA: TGCGCCAGCAGCTTAGGCGGGGTTTGGGATGAGCAGTTCTTC. Protein: CASSLGGVWDEQFF.

V gene TRBV9 combines with J gene TRBJ1-6; tentative D call: TRBD1 (6 bases). The germline V and J ends were trimmed by 0 bases and 6 bases, with 13 bases remaining between them. This CDR3 contains 16 residues. Per the germline V gene, CDR1 is SGDLS and CDR2 is YYNGEE. The CDR3 spells CASSVAGVFANSPLHF. CDR3 DNA sequence: TGTGCCAGCAGCGTAGCAGGGGTTTTCGCTAATTCACCCCTCCACTTT. Complete variable domain (other parts from reference TRBV9 and TRBJ1-6): DSGVTQTPKHLITATGQRVTLRCSPRSGDLSVYWYQQSLDQGLQFLIQYYNGEERAKGNILERFSAQQFPDLHSELNLSSLELGDSALYFCASSVAGVFANSPLHFGNGTRLTVT.

The chain links TRBV5-1 to TRBJ1-2, with D perhaps TRBD1 (6 bases). The CDR3 spans 13 residues. V was cut by 4 bases and J by 12 bases, with 19 bases left in between. Germline V gene lookup returns CDR1 SGHRS and CDR2 YFSETQ. CDR3 amino acids: CASSLAVGAENTF. The CDR3 DNA is TGCGCCAGCAGCCTAGCGGTGGGGGCCGAAAACACCTTC.

This clone was seen only once. This chain connects TRBV12-3 or TRBV12-4 to TRBJ2-1; D is undetermined. The CDR3 totals 13 residues. Trimming shortened V by 0 bases and J by 8 bases, and 8 bases separated the two germline ends. The CDR3 sequence is CASSLAGSHEQFF. CDR3 nucleotide sequence: TGTGCCAGCAGTTTAGCGGGCTCCCATGAGCAGTTCTTC.

The chain joins TRBV29-1 to TRBJ2-1; D may be TRBD1 (5 bases). Germline V lookup: CDR1 SQVTM, CDR2 ANQGSEA. The CDR3 consists of 11 residues. Trimming left V 7 bases short and J 5 bases short, with 9 bases between. The CDR3: CSAGHNNEQFF. The CDR3 region has the DNA TGCAGCGCCGGACACAACAATGAGCAGTTCTTC.